This record looks at one T cell receptor (beta chain) sequence and its context. What it binds is unknown. For TCR, cDNA came from 5'RACE template switching, which added a universal primer site and UMIs. Each CDR3 protein is one row after TCRdb ran MiXCR on the 5' RACE reads. In the table there are 250,000 to 300,000 distinct CDR3 sequences, around 13% of which are singletons. The sample belongs to a study of T cells after yellow fever vaccination. Study-wide points: Only a small proportion of the clonotypes turned up in both the CD4 and the CD8 compartments, likely arising from convergent recombination. Most clones from primary vaccination resurfaced after the booster (roughly 96% CD4, over 75% CD8). Researchers report a weaker secondary response that nonetheless peaked faster, day 5 versus 15.

Trimming cost V 3 bases and J 2 bases, with 14 bases left between them. CDR1 and CDR2 (germline): SGHTA, FQGNSA. The CDR3 extends over 16 amino acids. Here the sequenced sample was CD4+ T cells sorted from PBMCs, taken 45 days after the yellow fever booster vaccination. The gene calls are TRBV7-2 and TRBJ2-1; a weak D match, TRBD2 (6 bases). The TCR sequence derives from a man aged 25-45 years who received the YFV17D yellow fever vaccine. As DNA, the CDR3 is TGTGCCAGCAGCTTCTTTACGGGAGCCGCCTACAATGAGCAGTTCTTC. Its protein is CASSFFTGAAYNEQFF.